The 29 T cell receptor beta chains in this list originate from one sample, sequenced in a study of cytomegalovirus exposure and HLA in healthy donors. Clones were read by immunoSEQ multiplex PCR, and TCRdb kept only the in-frame ones, dropping some. The data hold 60,000 to 70,000 clones, with 80% to 95% observed a single time. Sequenced: PBMCs. These receptor sequences come from a man aged 18-30 years in good health and CMV-seropositive.

The V call is TRBV7-8, the J call TRBJ2-2; 8 positions match TRBD2. CDR3 length: 18 residues. Germline V lookup: CDR1 SGHVS, CDR2 FQNEAQ. V was clipped by 3 bases and J by 2 bases; unmatched bases: 11. The CDR3 sequence is CASSLGLVGETNTGELFF. As DNA, the CDR3 is TGTGCCAGCAGCTTGGGACTAGTTGGGGAAACCAACACCGGGGAGCTGTTTTTT.

The rearrangement joins TRBV30 to TRBJ2-7; unclear D gene. V was pared by 0 bases and J by 1 base, with 7 bases between. Germline V lookup: CDR1 GTSNPN, CDR2 SVGIG (reference sequence). The length of the CDR3 is 13 residues. CDR3 in DNA: TGTGCCTGGAGTGTAGACAAATCCTACGAGCAGTACTTC. Its translation is CAWSVDKSYEQYF.

The chain joins TRBV14 to TRBJ2-7; 14 bases map to TRBD2. The CDR3 extends over 16 amino acids. In germline, CDR1 is SGHDN, CDR2 FVKESK. V was clipped by 5 bases and J by 6 bases; unmatched bases: 9. In nucleotides, the CDR3 is TGTGCCAGCAGCTACCCCGGGACTAGCGGGAGTATCGAGCAGTACTTC. Translated: CASSYPGTSGSIEQYF.

The chain links TRBV29-1 to TRBJ1-3; a weak D match, TRBD1 (5 bases). Trimming removed 5 bases from V and 8 bases from J, with 13 bases in between. Germline-derived CDR1 and CDR2 are SQVTM and ANQGSEA. This CDR3 contains 12 residues. In DNA, the CDR3 is TGCAGCGTTAAGGACGGGGGAGACACCATATATTTT. Translating gives CSVKDGGDTIYF.

V and J are TRBV19 and TRBJ2-7; D is perhaps TRBD2 (5 bases). V lost 1 base, J lost 1 base, and 11 bases lay in between. The CDR3 contains 15 residues. Per germline, CDR1 LNHDA and CDR2 SQIVND (reference sequence). In DNA form, the CDR3 reads TGTGCCAGTAGTATAGGGACTGGGTTATCCTACGAGCAGTACTTC. Encoded protein: CASSIGTGLSYEQYF. The full variable domain, completed using reference TRBV19 and TRBJ2-7, is DGGITQSPKYLFRKEGQNVTLSCEQNLNHDAMYWYRQDPGQGLRLIYYSQIVNDFQKGDIAEGYSVSREKKESFPLTVTSAQKNPTAFYLCASSIGTGLSYEQYFGPGTRLTVT.

V gene TRBV28 combines with J gene TRBJ1-4; no reliable D call. The CDR3 covers 14 residues. Trimming left V 5 bases short and J 0 bases short, with 7 bases between. Germline V lookup: CDR1 MDHEN, CDR2 SYDVKM. The CDR3 region is CASSPVATNEKLFF. DNA of the CDR3: TGTGCCAGCAGTCCAGTTGCAACTAATGAAAAACTGTTTTTT.

The V and J genes are TRBV7-9 and TRBJ1-2; TRBD1 is a possible D gene (5 bases). CDR1 and CDR2 (germline): SEHNR, FQNEAQ (reference sequence). The CDR3 has 14 residues. With 4 bases removed from V and 7 bases from J, the gap between germline ends came to 16 bases. The CDR3 region is CASSSNGGKSGYTF. The CDR3 region has the DNA TGTGCCAGCAGCTCAAACGGGGGTAAATCTGGCTACACCTTC.

This chain uses TRBV28 with TRBJ2-1, with 11 bases fitting TRBD2. This CDR3 is 17 amino acids long. Trimming cost V 3 bases and J 8 bases; bases outside gene matches: 12. CDR1 and CDR2 from the germline V gene are MDHEN and SYDVKM. In nucleotides, the CDR3 is TGTGCCAGCAGTTTCCCCCTTAGCGGGAGGGGGGCTTATGAGCAGTTCTTC. It encodes CASSFPLSGRGAYEQFF.

The chain links TRBV7-6 to TRBJ2-1, with 8 bases matching TRBD2. Germline V gene lookup returns CDR1 SGHVS and CDR2 FNYEAQ. V gave up 1 base and J gave up 6 bases; unmatched junction bases: 5. This CDR3 contains 15 residues. In DNA, the CDR3 is TGTGCCAGCAGCTTAGAGAACGGGAGGGGCAATGAGCAGTTCTTC. Translated, it gives CASSLENGRGNEQFF.

The rearrangement joins TRBV30 to TRBJ1-5, with D perhaps matching TRBD1 (6 bases). Germline-derived CDR1 and CDR2 are GTSNPN and SVGIG (reference sequence). The V end was cut by 1 base, the J end by 4 bases, with 8 bases between. The CDR3 has 13 amino acids. The CDR3: CAWSAQGNQPQHF. DNA of the CDR3: TGTGCCTGGAGTGCACAGGGTAATCAGCCCCAGCATTTT.

The chain links TRBV19 to TRBJ2-7; a possible D gene is TRBD1 (7 bases). This CDR3 spans 13 amino acids. Deletions cut 5 bases from V and 4 bases from J, with 12 bases between. Per germline, CDR1 LNHDA and CDR2 SQIVND (reference sequence). The CDR3 spells CASSGGGWYEQYF. CDR3 coding DNA: TGTGCCAGTAGTGGAGGGGGCTGGTACGAGCAGTACTTC.

The chain is built from TRBV18 and TRBJ1-1, with 8 bases aligning to TRBD1. V lost 6 bases, J lost 3 bases, and 6 bases stayed unmatched. Germline assignment: CDR1 KGHSH and CDR2 LQKENI. The CDR3 length is 14 residues. The CDR3 DNA sequence: TGTGCCAGCTCGCCAGGGGGCCTCGACACTGAAGCTTTCTTT. Protein: CASSPGGLDTEAFF.

The V call is TRBV13, the J call TRBJ2-1; 8 bases match TRBD1. The CDR3 has 13 amino acids. The J segment lost 7 bases and the V segment lost 5 bases, leaving 4 bases of the junction unmatched. The V gene's germline CDR1 is PRHDT and CDR2 FYEKMQ (reference sequence). CDR3 DNA: TGTGCCAGCAGCGGGGACAGGCTTAATGAGCAGTTCTTC. Protein: CASSGDRLNEQFF.

The chain combines TRBV28 with TRBJ1-5; 7 bases map to TRBD1. Germline V gives CDR1 MDHEN, CDR2 SYDVKM. The CDR3 sequence is 13 residues long. V gave up 1 base and J gave up 11 bases; unmatched junction bases: 5. The CDR3 DNA reads TGTGCCAGCAGTTTATCCATTGACAGGGCCCAGCATTTT. Encoded protein: CASSLSIDRAQHF.

The rearrangement uses TRBV5-1 and TRBJ2-7; D possibly corresponds to TRBD1 (6 bases). V lost 1 base, J lost 2 bases, and 7 bases lay in between. CDR3 length: 13 amino acids. Germline CDR1 is SGHRS and CDR2 is YFSETQ. The CDR3 DNA is TGCGCCAGCAGCTTGACAGGGACCTACGAGCAGTACTTC. Its translation: CASSLTGTYEQYF.

The chain couples TRBV7-9 to TRBJ2-2, with 8 bases aligning to TRBD2. CDR3 length: 14 amino acids. Germline V CDR1 and CDR2: SEHNR, FQNEAQ (reference sequence). J was trimmed by 7 bases and V by 0 bases; bases with no gene match: 1. CDR3 amino acids: CASSLALAGGELFF. For the CDR3, the DNA is TGTGCCAGCAGCTTAGCCCTAGCGGGCGGGGAGCTGTTTTTT.

This chain uses TRBV6-1 with TRBJ1-1; maybe TRBD1 (5 bases). This CDR3 is 15 amino acids long. V was trimmed by 2 bases and J by 3 bases, leaving 13 bases between them. Germline-derived CDR1 and CDR2 are MNHNS and SASEGT. CDR3 sequence: CASSELGGTYTEAFF. The CDR3 bases are TGTGCCAGCAGTGAATTGGGAGGGACCTACACTGAAGCTTTCTTT.

The gene calls are TRBV25-1 and TRBJ1-4; possibly TRBD1 for D (5 bases). The CDR3 extends over 13 amino acids. CDR1 MGHDK and CDR2 SYGVNS come from the germline V gene. Deletions cut 7 bases from V and 3 bases from J, with 9 bases between. The chain's CDR3 is CASNGGANEKLFF. The CDR3, as DNA: TGTGCCAGCAATGGGGGGGCTAATGAAAAACTGTTTTTT.

The rearrangement joins TRBV5-1 to TRBJ2-1; D gene ambiguous. Germline V gene lookup returns CDR1 SGHRS and CDR2 YFSETQ. Trimming shortened V by 4 bases and J by 0 bases, and 14 bases separated the two germline ends. The CDR3 consists of 16 residues. CDR3 nucleotides: TGCGCCAGCAGCCTGGGCGGCGGCAACTCCTACAATGAGCAGTTCTTC. This encodes CASSLGGGNSYNEQFF.

The chain is built from TRBV11-2 and TRBJ2-2; TRBD2 matches at 11 bases. Germline CDR1 reads SGHAT; CDR2 reads FQNNGV. J gave up 7 bases and V 3 bases, and 13 bases lay outside the gene matches. The CDR3 spans 18 residues. The CDR3: CASSLEERTSGYVGELFF. The CDR3 region has the DNA TGTGCCAGCAGCTTGGAAGAAAGGACTAGCGGGTACGTCGGGGAGCTGTTTTTT.

This chain links TRBV11-3 with TRBJ2-3; 10 bases are shared with TRBD2. CDR1 is SGHNT and CDR2 is YENEEA in the germline V gene. The CDR3 covers 16 residues. V was clipped by 5 bases and J by 2 bases; unmatched bases: 7. CDR3 coding DNA: TGTGCCAGCAGCCCGAGGACTAGCGGAGACACAGATACGCAGTATTTT. It yields the protein CASSPRTSGDTDTQYF.

Only one count was recorded for this clone. The rearrangement joins TRBV5-1 to TRBJ2-5; TRBD2 aligns across 7 bases. Germline V gene lookup returns CDR1 SGHRS and CDR2 YFSETQ. The CDR3 is 16 residues long. V gave up 0 bases and J gave up 5 bases; unmatched junction bases: 10. CDR3 sequence (DNA): TGCGCCAGCAGCTTGGTGGGTCGACTAGCTGGGGAGACCCAGTACTTC. Its protein is CASSLVGRLAGETQYF.

The chain couples TRBV5-5 to TRBJ1-3, with a possible D match to TRBD1 (5 bases). Trimming left V 5 bases short and J 4 bases short, with 13 bases between. Germline CDR1 SGHKS, CDR2 YYEKEE (reference sequence). The CDR3 loop spans 14 amino acids. CDR3 coding DNA: TGTGCCAGCAGTATCAGGGTGGACGGAAACACCATATATTTT. Its protein is CASSIRVDGNTIYF.

V and J are TRBV9 and TRBJ2-7, with 14 nucleotides matching TRBD2. The CDR3 has 21 amino acids. Germline values: CDR1 SGDLS, CDR2 YYNGEE. With V trimmed by 0 bases and J by 3 bases, 17 bases remained unmatched. DNA of the CDR3: TGTGCCAGCAGCGTAGGAGGTGGTGAGGCAGGACTAGCGGGAGGACGCTACGAGCAGTACTTC. Protein sequence: CASSVGGGEAGLAGGRYEQYF.

The chain links TRBV13 to TRBJ2-7, with 8 nucleotides matching TRBD2. V shed 4 bases and J 0 bases; nucleotides not matched to a gene: 8. The length of the CDR3 is 16 residues. The germline CDR1 and CDR2 sequences are PRHDT and FYEKMQ (reference sequence). As DNA, the CDR3 is TGTGCCAGCAGCTCAAATGACGGGACTAGCTCCTACGAGCAGTACTTC. It encodes CASSSNDGTSSYEQYF.

The V call is TRBV14, the J call TRBJ2-7; 7 bases are a match to TRBD1. V lost 4 bases, J lost 1 base, and 4 bases stayed unmatched. This CDR3 is 14 amino acids long. Germline V gene data show CDR1 as SGHDN and CDR2 as FVKESK. The CDR3 DNA reads as TGTGCCAGCAGCCGACAGGGCTCATCCTACGAGCAGTACTTC. This encodes CASSRQGSSYEQYF.

This chain uses TRBV6-1 with TRBJ1-2, with unresolved D. V was cut by 3 bases and J by 4 bases, with 15 bases left in between. The CDR3 sequence is 15 residues long. The germline V gene has CDR1 MNHNS and CDR2 SASEGT. The CDR3 sequence is CASSDLPGESYGYTF. Written as DNA, the CDR3 is TGTGCCAGCAGTGATCTCCCAGGTGAAAGCTATGGCTACACCTTC.

The chain joins TRBV28 to TRBJ2-5; 7 bases align to TRBD2. After removal of 10 bases from V and 2 bases from J, the junction contained 16 bases not matched to a gene. Germline CDR1 and CDR2: MDHEN and SYDVKM. This CDR3 has 16 amino acids. The CDR3 nucleotides are TGTGCCACTCCGAAAATCATTAGCGGGTGGCAAGAGACCCAGTACTTC. It is translated as CATPKIISGWQETQYF.

The genes are TRBV6-4 and TRBJ2-3; D is undetermined. There are 13 residues in the CDR3. CDR1 is MRHNA and CDR2 is SNTAGT in the germline V gene. V lost 3 bases and J 2 bases, leaving 6 bases between the germline ends. The CDR3 nucleotides are TGTGCCAGCAGTGAAGACTTCACAGATACGCAGTATTTT. The encoded protein is CASSEDFTDTQYF.